The entry below describes one T cell receptor (beta chain). The sample comes from a study of blood T cell repertoires in COVID-19. Germline V lookup: CDR1 SGHNT, CDR2 YYREEE (reference sequence). The CDR3 length is 16 residues. Between the trimmed V and J ends, which lost 0 bases and 4 bases, there was a span of 14 bases. Using immunoSEQ multiplex PCR, the repertoire was profiled, and TCRdb retains in-frame clones only, with some absent. The sample carries some 270,000 clones, roughly 89% recorded once. The source is a middle-aged woman who had recovered from COVID-19. This chain uses TRBV5-4 with TRBJ2-1; TRBD1 is a possible D gene (6 bases). The specimen sequenced was peripheral blood. The CDR3 DNA follows: TGTGCCAGCAGCTTGGGTTCGGGGACAATGTACAATGAGCAGTTCTTC. Its protein product is CASSLGSGTMYNEQFF.